The T cell receptor (beta chain) under discussion was sequenced for a study of T-cell memory formation after mild COVID-19. TCRdb called the 5' RACE reads again in MiXCR, with one record for every CDR3 protein. The table includes some 180,000 distinct CDR3 sequences, over 10% detected once. General study points: Several responding clones turned up in pre-infection memory, indicating that cross-reactive memory may have taken part.

This clonotype was detected only once. Its antigen remains unidentified. The sample consisted of PBMCs or a T cell subset sorted from them (not recorded which). The TCR was taken from a man aged 18 to 29 who had mild COVID-19 (a few samples of this study predate the infection). Cell type and time point are not known.

The CDR3 region is CAISESGFTGPNYGYTF. Written as DNA, the CDR3 is TGTGCCATCAGTGAGAGTGGGTTTACAGGACCTAACTATGGCTACACCTTC. The chain is built from TRBV10-3 and TRBJ1-2; D may be TRBD1 (5 bases). V lost 2 bases to trimming and J lost 0 bases, with 16 bases between them. This CDR3 is 17 amino acids long. In germline, CDR1 is ENHRY, CDR2 SYGVKD.